This is a list of T cell receptor beta chains from one sample in a study of beta chain features in type 1 diabetes. Repertoires were generated with immunoSEQ multiplex PCR, while TCRdb's copy carries only in-frame clones and drops some. Among hundreds of thousands of clones listed, roughly 13% were seen once. Sequencing was performed on naive CD4+ T cells from blood. Every receptor here comes from a man younger than 35 with type 1 diabetes. Both conserved end residues are trimmed from each CDR3. Part of the rows lack a size; the others show once, few, many or a class for expanded clones.

v_call: TRBV30; clone_size: -; cdr3_aa: AWSTGQATQETQY
v_call: TRBV5-1; clone_size: -; cdr3_aa: ASSLGQAGEAF
v_call: TRBV6-1; clone_size: -; cdr3_aa: ASSEAPGQVVEAF
v_call: TRBV30; clone_size: -; cdr3_aa: AWSLGGGGTDTQY
v_call: TRBV5-4; clone_size: -; cdr3_aa: ASSRDRASYEQY
v_call: TRBV9; clone_size: few; cdr3_aa: ASSVVGRGLAGPNEQF
v_call: TRBV7-2; clone_size: few; cdr3_aa: ASSLGLRGQGAANEKLF
v_call: TRBV2; clone_size: -; cdr3_aa: ASSTDRDYGYT
v_call: TRBV2; clone_size: -; cdr3_aa: ARQGSEQY
v_call: TRBV19; clone_size: few; cdr3_aa: ASSQTDSNQPQH
v_call: TRBV5-1; clone_size: -; cdr3_aa: ASSLGHPSTDTQY
v_call: TRBV20-1; clone_size: -; cdr3_aa: SAFRGYEQF
v_call: TRBV6-1; clone_size: few; cdr3_aa: ASDRQETQY
v_call: TRBV27; clone_size: once; cdr3_aa: ASRPGGKTGGYEQY
v_call: TRBV18; clone_size: few; cdr3_aa: ASSPGTGEFYEQY
v_call: TRBV11-1; clone_size: few; cdr3_aa: ASSASGSLWGANVLT
v_call: TRBV6-1; clone_size: few; cdr3_aa: ASSETTSLPYNEQF
v_call: TRBV7-6; clone_size: few; cdr3_aa: ASSWVGGAGSTYNEQF
v_call: TRBV14; clone_size: -; cdr3_aa: ASSPYDRSNEKLF
v_call: TRBV21-1; clone_size: -; cdr3_aa: ASGPTQRNQETQY
v_call: TRBV6-5; clone_size: -; cdr3_aa: ASSLQGFMEPQH
v_call: TRBV29-1; clone_size: -; cdr3_aa: SVEAGGSTDTQY
v_call: TRBV6-6; clone_size: few; cdr3_aa: ASSNRFHPDTQY
v_call: TRBV19; clone_size: few; cdr3_aa: ASTNWQVAT
v_call: TRBV7-3; clone_size: few; cdr3_aa: ASSSGTGAYNEQF
v_call: TRBV10-3; clone_size: -; cdr3_aa: AISNGGAYEQY
v_call: TRBV4-1; clone_size: few; cdr3_aa: ASSQAPGTAEAYEQY
v_call: TRBV19; clone_size: -; cdr3_aa: ASRYRINTEAF
v_call: TRBV29-1; clone_size: -; cdr3_aa: SVNRNSEAF
v_call: TRBV10-3; clone_size: -; cdr3_aa: AITRDLEYTEAF
v_call: TRBV30; clone_size: -; cdr3_aa: AWSARGRLTEAF
v_call: TRBV6-1; clone_size: few; cdr3_aa: ASSEAWKTGELF
v_call: TRBV18; clone_size: few; cdr3_aa: ASTPGQGLGTEAF
v_call: TRBV14; clone_size: -; cdr3_aa: ASSQAGGGSNQPQH
v_call: TRBV5-1; clone_size: -; cdr3_aa: ASSLIQGDSGNTIY
v_call: TRBV18; clone_size: -; cdr3_aa: ASSPRIGDTEAF
v_call: TRBV28; clone_size: -; cdr3_aa: ASSLDDSGLPVGTQY
v_call: TRBV19; clone_size: once; cdr3_aa: ASSEMEGKTQY
v_call: TRBV9; clone_size: few; cdr3_aa: ASSVRQGTTGELF
v_call: TRBV2; clone_size: few; cdr3_aa: ASSEWTGDGYEQY
v_call: TRBV6-1; clone_size: -; cdr3_aa: ASSEIRTDTQY
v_call: TRBV30; clone_size: -; cdr3_aa: AWSVEAGYT
v_call: TRBV4-1; clone_size: -; cdr3_aa: ASSQDYGSNQPQH
v_call: TRBV25-1; clone_size: few; cdr3_aa: ASSEQDRDTEAF
v_call: TRBV5-1; clone_size: few; cdr3_aa: ASSPRGDEAF
v_call: TRBV10-3; clone_size: few; cdr3_aa: AISENRRGSTEAF
v_call: TRBV2; clone_size: -; cdr3_aa: ASSEAGGTEAF
v_call: TRBV9; clone_size: many; cdr3_aa: ASSVQGASDNEQF
v_call: TRBV30; clone_size: few; cdr3_aa: AWSLKVGGPAEAF
v_call: TRBV30; clone_size: few; cdr3_aa: ARRDSLMNTEAF
v_call: TRBV20-1; clone_size: -; cdr3_aa: SARDLNIQY
v_call: TRBV4-1; clone_size: -; cdr3_aa: ASSQDQPTPAPLH